This T cell receptor beta chain was recorded in a study of control samples from healthy donors and cancer patients. With respect to this clone: Distinct nucleotide sequences in the sample also encode this CDR3.

Some clones are missing from TCRdb's copy, which holds only in-frame ones; the method was immunoSEQ multiplex PCR. This sample has 260,000 or so clones, with more than 65% found just once. This receptor was identified in a woman aged 60-70 years with lung cancer. Input material: PBMCs.

CDR3 sequence reads: CASSPTSGSYNEQFF. CDR3 coding DNA: TGCGCCAGCAGCCCGACTAGCGGCTCCTACAATGAGCAGTTCTTC. The chain carries TRBV5-1 and TRBJ2-1; TRBD2 agrees at 9 bases. There are 15 residues in the CDR3. The germline V gene encodes CDR1 SGHRS and CDR2 YFSETQ. After removal of 4 bases from V and 0 bases from J, the junction contained 2 bases not matched to a gene.